Only a few counts were recorded for the clone carrying this TCR beta chain. Its antigen is undetermined. The sample is drawn from a study of regulatory T cells in long-lasting Graves disease. Turning to the study itself: In persistent Graves' disease, antithyroid drugs had been taken for over 5 years and TSH receptor antibodies stayed positive. Study-level results: TRBV28 was favored in persistent disease, as were TRBJ1-2 and TRBJ2-5. Sharing of public clonotypes was greater in persistent patients (2,741) than in new patients (about 970).

V shed 7 bases and J 5 bases; nucleotides not matched to a gene: 19. The germline V gene has CDR1 MNHNS and CDR2 SASEGT. CDR3 length: 18 residues. iRepertoire HTBI primers and Arm-PCR of CDR3 regions built TCR beta libraries. TCRdb re-analysed the multiplex PCR reads in MiXCR, keeping a single row per CDR3 protein. The sample has 400,000 to 500,000 distinct CDR3 sequences; 20% to 25% are singletons. Time point defined: persistent/refractory GD, antithyroid drugs over 5 years with positive TRAb. Preparation of the TCR library used RNA extracted from PBMCs. Specimen: peripheral blood mononuclear cells (PBMCs), collected when the disease was refractory, from a patient treated with antithyroid drugs. The chain combines TRBV6-1 with TRBJ2-2; 7 positions agree with TRBD1. This TCR came from a female donor with Graves disease. CDR3 residues: CASTSGTDLAMKTGELFF. For the CDR3, the DNA is TGTGCCAGCACCTCCGGGACAGACCTTGCGATGAAGACCGGGGAGCTGTTTTTT.